What follows are 20 T cell receptor beta chains derived from one specimen sequenced in a study of response to subunit inactivated influenza vaccine. TCRdb re-derived calls from the RT-PCR reads in MiXCR, one entry per CDR3 protein. The sample lists 800,000 or so distinct CDR3 sequences, 21% seen once, with 10% in the top ten. The sample here was PBMCs from blood, taken around 5 days after vaccination. Receptors originate from a middle-aged man who received an inactivated influenza vaccine.

This clonotype has ten or more counts. The chain carries TRBV4-3 and TRBJ2-3; D is undetermined. Germline loops: CDR1 LGHNA, CDR2 YSLEER. Between the trimmed V and J ends, which lost 0 bases and 1 base, there was a span of 8 bases. The CDR3 length is 15 residues. The CDR3 region has the DNA TGCGCCAGCAGCCAAGATAGGAGCGGCACAGATACGCAGTATTTT. Its protein is CASSQDRSGTDTQYF.

This clonotype was counted at least ten times. The chain couples TRBV7-8 to TRBJ1-5; 8 bases line up with TRBD1. The ends lost 2 bases at V and 3 bases at J; junction bases unmatched: 3. Germline V CDR1 and CDR2: SGHVS, FQNEAQ. The CDR3 has 15 amino acids. The CDR3 loop reads CASSLSRGLNQPQHF. The CDR3, as DNA: TGTGCCAGCAGCTTAAGCAGGGGGCTCAATCAGCCCCAGCATTTT.

The chain recombines TRBV7-2 with TRBJ1-2; unclear D gene. CDR1 is SGHTA and CDR2 is FQGNSA in the germline V gene. The CDR3 sequence is 15 residues long. V was clipped by 2 bases and J by 3 bases, with 13 bases between them. The CDR3 sequence is CASSLRNPGYYGYTF. The DNA for the CDR3 is TGTGCCAGCAGCTTAAGAAACCCGGGGTACTATGGCTACACCTTC.

This clonotype was counted a few times. The rearrangement links TRBV5-5 to TRBJ2-2; a weak D match, TRBD1 (5 bases). V lost 2 bases, J lost 0 bases, and 11 bases lay in between. Germline loops: CDR1 SGHKS, CDR2 YYEKEE (reference sequence). CDR3 length: 16 amino acids. CDR3 in amino acids: CASSLSTVPNTGELFF. DNA of the CDR3: TGTGCCAGCAGCTTATCGACAGTACCGAACACCGGGGAGCTGTTTTTT.

The V call is TRBV12-3 or TRBV12-4, the J call TRBJ1-3, with 7 bases matching TRBD1. This CDR3 contains 15 residues. The J segment lost 3 bases and the V segment lost 5 bases, leaving 7 bases of the junction unmatched. CDR3 in amino acids: CASSATGVGGNTIYF. CDR3 sequence (DNA): TGTGCCAGCAGTGCCACAGGGGTCGGTGGAAACACCATATATTTT.

V and J are TRBV7-2 and TRBJ2-5, with a weak D call TRBD1 (5 bases). Trimming cost V 5 bases and J 7 bases, with 17 bases left between them. The germline V gene has CDR1 SGHTA and CDR2 FQGNSA. CDR3 length: 14 residues. CDR3 in amino acids: CASSPVGVVGTQYF. The CDR3 DNA reads TGTGCCAGCAGCCCTGTAGGGGTTGTAGGGACCCAGTACTTC.

This sequence joins TRBV10-3 and TRBJ2-1; no reliable D call. Between the trimmed V and J ends, which lost 3 bases and 1 base, there was a span of 10 bases. CDR3 length: 15 residues. From germline, CDR1 is ENHRY and CDR2 SYGVKD. CDR3 bases: TGTGCCATCAGTGATAGTAGGGATTCCTACAATGAGCAGTTCTTC. This codes for CAISDSRDSYNEQFF.

This clonotype was recorded many times. The CDR3 nucleotides read TGTGCCATCAGTGAGTCCGAACTAGCGAGGGAGACCCAGTACTTC. The encoded protein is CAISESELARETQYF. The genes are TRBV10-3 and TRBJ2-5, with TRBD2 matching over 7 bases. The CDR3 runs to 15 residues. Germline V gene lookup returns CDR1 ENHRY and CDR2 SYGVKD. Trimming removed 0 bases from V and 5 bases from J; junction bases left unmatched: 6.

The sample holds a few counts of this clonotype. The rearrangement links TRBV4-3 to TRBJ2-1, with 8 bases aligning to TRBD2. Germline trimming cut 3 bases from V and 7 bases from J; bases unmatched to any gene: 14. This CDR3 contains 17 residues. The germline CDR1 and CDR2 sequences are LGHNA and YSLEER. The CDR3 DNA reads TGCGCCAGCAGCCAGCAAACCTTAGCGGGGAGGACGAATGAGCAGTTCTTC. This encodes CASSQQTLAGRTNEQFF.

This chain connects TRBV20-1 to TRBJ1-4; weak D call: TRBD1 (5 bases). The V gene's germline CDR1 is DFQATT and CDR2 SNEGSKA (reference sequence). Trimming took off 0 bases at V and 7 bases at J, with 9 bases between the two ends. This CDR3 is 13 amino acids long. CDR3 in amino acids: CSAREPGGEKLFF. CDR3 DNA: TGCAGTGCTAGAGAACCCGGGGGTGAAAAACTGTTTTTT.

This clonotype showed up many times. The chain combines TRBV7-9 with TRBJ2-1; 7 positions agree with TRBD2. CDR1 SEHNR and CDR2 FQNEAQ come from the germline V gene (reference sequence). Trimming removed 4 bases from V and 0 bases from J; junction bases left unmatched: 3. This CDR3 comprises 15 residues. The CDR3 protein is CASSSGGSSYNEQFF. DNA of the CDR3: TGTGCCAGCAGCTCGGGCGGGAGCTCCTACAATGAGCAGTTCTTC. The full variable domain, with the rest looked up from reference TRBV7-9 and TRBJ2-1, is DTGVSQNPRHKITKRGQNVTFRCDPISEHNRLYWYRQTLGQGPEFLTYFQNEAQLEKSRLLSDRFSAERPKGSFSTLEIQRTEQGDSAMYLCASSSGGSSYNEQFFGPGTRLTVL.

This rearrangement joins TRBV18 to TRBJ1-1, with 10 bases lining up with TRBD1. The germline V gene encodes CDR1 KGHSH and CDR2 LQKENI. CDR3 length: 15 amino acids. Losses at the gene ends were 3 bases for V and 5 bases for J; bases not matched to a gene: 6. CDR3 loop: CASSPNQGQGTEAFF. In nucleotides, the CDR3 is TGTGCCAGCTCACCGAATCAGGGACAGGGGACTGAAGCTTTCTTT.

The J gene is TRBJ2-7, the V gene TRBV6-2 or TRBV6-3; 9 nucleotides match TRBD1. The trim removed 6 bases at V and 4 bases at J, leaving 4 bases unmatched. From germline, CDR1 is MNHEY and CDR2 SVGEGT. The length of the CDR3 is 13 residues. CDR3 in DNA: TGTGCCAGCAGACAGGGGGCCTCGTACGAGCAGTACTTC. It translates to CASRQGASYEQYF.

The rearrangement uses TRBV6-1 and TRBJ2-1, with TRBD1 identical over 7 bases. Germline trimming cut 4 bases from V and 5 bases from J; bases unmatched to any gene: 2. The CDR3 length is 13 residues. CDR1 and CDR2 from the germline V gene are MNHNS and SASEGT. CDR3 in DNA: TGTGCCAGCAGTGGGGACAGACACAATGAGCAGTTCTTC. This codes for CASSGDRHNEQFF.

V gene TRBV28 combines with J gene TRBJ2-7, with D possibly matching TRBD1 (6 bases). Germline CDR1 is MDHEN and CDR2 is SYDVKM. The CDR3 extends over 13 amino acids. The V and J ends lost 5 bases and 6 bases respectively, with 14 bases between them. The CDR3 reads CASSPNRAGEQYF. The CDR3 DNA reads TGTGCCAGCAGTCCCAACAGGGCAGGCGAGCAGTACTTC. The whole variable domain, remainder taken from reference TRBV28 and TRBJ2-7, is DVKVTQSSRYLVKRTGEKVFLECVQDMDHENMFWYRQDPGLGLRLIYFSYDVKMKEKGDIPEGYSVSREKKERFSLILESASTNQTSMYLCASSPNRAGEQYFGPGTRLTVT.

This clonotype was picked up a small number of times. The genes are TRBV4-1 and TRBJ2-7; 8 bases are a match to TRBD1. The CDR3 consists of 13 residues. Germline V gene sequence: CDR1 MGHRA, CDR2 YSYEKL. J was trimmed by 5 bases and V by 2 bases; bases with no gene match: 2. The CDR3 region has the DNA TGCGCCAGCAGCCAATTACAGGGGGACGAGCAGTACTTC. This codes for CASSQLQGDEQYF.

This clonotype was recorded a few times. An end of the junction does not agree with germline; a read error may underlie this. The chain recombines TRBV15 with TRBJ1-1; possibly TRBD1 for D (6 bases). Germline assignment: CDR1 LNHNV and CDR2 YYDKDF (reference sequence). The CDR3 sequence is 14 residues long. The CDR3 DNA reads as TGTGCCACCAGCGGAGAAGGGGGGCAGACTGAAGCTTTCTTT. This sequence encodes CATSGEGGQTEAFF.

This chain connects TRBV10-3 to TRBJ1-1; 12 bases align to TRBD1. This CDR3 is built from 16 residues. Unmatched junction bases numbered 8, after V lost 6 bases and J lost 3 bases. Germline CDR1 is ENHRY and CDR2 is SYGVKD. The CDR3 loop is CAISAGTGGFDTEAFF. Written as DNA, the CDR3 is TGTGCCATCAGCGCCGGGACAGGGGGCTTTGACACTGAAGCTTTCTTT.

In this sample, this clonotype turned up a few times. V usage is TRBV27 and J usage is TRBJ2-3, with a weak D call TRBD2 (5 bases). CDR1 MNHEY and CDR2 SMNVEV come from the germline V gene (reference sequence). Trimming pared 9 bases from V and 0 bases from J, leaving 10 bases between. There are 13 residues in the CDR3. The CDR3 here is CARDSDSTDTQYF. In DNA, the CDR3 is TGTGCCAGGGACTCGGACAGCACAGATACGCAGTATTTT.

This clonotype has just a few counts. The chain is built from TRBV7-2 and TRBJ2-2; D ambiguous. V was cut by 3 bases and J by 7 bases, with 15 bases left in between. The CDR3 runs to 15 residues. Germline assignment: CDR1 SGHTA and CDR2 FQGNSA. The CDR3 here is CASSLGLGPNGELFF. In DNA form, the CDR3 reads TGTGCCAGCAGCTTGGGTCTCGGGCCGAACGGGGAGCTGTTTTTT.